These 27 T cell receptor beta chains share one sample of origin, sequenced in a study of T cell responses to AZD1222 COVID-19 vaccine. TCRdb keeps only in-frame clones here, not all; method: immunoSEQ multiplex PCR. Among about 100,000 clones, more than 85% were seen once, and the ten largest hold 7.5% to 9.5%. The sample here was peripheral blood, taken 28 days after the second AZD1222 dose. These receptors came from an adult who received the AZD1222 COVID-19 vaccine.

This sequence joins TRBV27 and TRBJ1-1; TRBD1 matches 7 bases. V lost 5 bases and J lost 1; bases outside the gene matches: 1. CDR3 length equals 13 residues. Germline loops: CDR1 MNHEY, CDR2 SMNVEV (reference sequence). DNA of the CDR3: TGTGCCAGCAGTCGACAGGGGAACACTGAAGCTTTCTTT. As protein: CASSRQGNTEAFF.

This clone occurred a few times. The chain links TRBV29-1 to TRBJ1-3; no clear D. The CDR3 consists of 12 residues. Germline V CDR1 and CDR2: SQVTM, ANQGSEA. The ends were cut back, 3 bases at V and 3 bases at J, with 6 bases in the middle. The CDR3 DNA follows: TGCAGCGTTGAGGGGTATGGAAACACCATATATTTT. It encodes CSVEGYGNTIYF.

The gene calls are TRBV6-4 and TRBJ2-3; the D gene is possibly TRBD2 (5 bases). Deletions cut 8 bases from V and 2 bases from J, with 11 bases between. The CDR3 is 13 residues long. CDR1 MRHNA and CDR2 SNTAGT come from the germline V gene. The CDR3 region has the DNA TGTGCCAGCGGGGAGAGCGACACAGATACGCAGTATTTT. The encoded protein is CASGESDTDTQYF.

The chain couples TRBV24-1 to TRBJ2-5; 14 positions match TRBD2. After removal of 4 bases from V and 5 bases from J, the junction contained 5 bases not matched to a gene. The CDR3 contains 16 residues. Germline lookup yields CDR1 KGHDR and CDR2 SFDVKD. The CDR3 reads CATSDPRTSGRETQYF. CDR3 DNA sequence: TGTGCCACCAGTGACCCTCGGACTAGCGGGAGGGAGACCCAGTACTTC.

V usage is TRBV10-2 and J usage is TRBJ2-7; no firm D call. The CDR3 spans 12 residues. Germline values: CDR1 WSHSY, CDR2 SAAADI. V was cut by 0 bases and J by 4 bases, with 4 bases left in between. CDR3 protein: CASSESGYEQYF. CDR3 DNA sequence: TGCGCCAGCAGTGAGTCGGGGTACGAGCAGTACTTC.

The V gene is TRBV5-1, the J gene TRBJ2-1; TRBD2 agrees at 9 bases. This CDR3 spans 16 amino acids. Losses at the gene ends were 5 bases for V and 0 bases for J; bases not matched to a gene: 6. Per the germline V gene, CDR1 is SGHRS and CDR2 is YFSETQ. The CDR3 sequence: CASRSSSGNSYNEQFF. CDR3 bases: TGCGCCAGCAGATCCTCTAGCGGGAACTCCTACAATGAGCAGTTCTTC.

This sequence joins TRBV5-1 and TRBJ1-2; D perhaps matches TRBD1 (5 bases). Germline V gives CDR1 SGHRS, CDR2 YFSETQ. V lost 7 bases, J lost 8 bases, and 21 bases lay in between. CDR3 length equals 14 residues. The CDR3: CASRARGGLEGYTF. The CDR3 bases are TGCGCCAGCCGAGCCCGGGGCGGCCTGGAGGGCTACACCTTC. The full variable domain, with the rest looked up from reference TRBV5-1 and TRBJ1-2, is KAGVTQTPRYLIKTRGQQVTLSCSPISGHRSVSWYQQTPGQGLQFLFEYFSETQRNKGNFPGRFSGRQFSNSRSEMNVSTLELGDSALYLCASRARGGLEGYTFGSGTRLTVV.

The CDR3 region is CASSFNWGSGANVLTF. As DNA, the CDR3 is TGTGCCAGCAGTTTTAATTGGGGCTCTGGGGCCAACGTCCTGACTTTC. V and J are TRBV28 and TRBJ2-6; D is undetermined. CDR1 MDHEN and CDR2 SYDVKM come from the germline V gene. The CDR3 has 16 residues. Trimming pared 3 bases from V and 0 bases from J, leaving 9 bases between.

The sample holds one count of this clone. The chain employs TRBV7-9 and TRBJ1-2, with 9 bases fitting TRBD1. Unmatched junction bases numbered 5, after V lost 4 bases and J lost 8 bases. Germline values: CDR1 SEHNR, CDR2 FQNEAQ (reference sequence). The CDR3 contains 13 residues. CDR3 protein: CASSSGTGFGYTF. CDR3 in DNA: TGTGCCAGCAGCTCCGGGACAGGGTTCGGCTACACCTTC.

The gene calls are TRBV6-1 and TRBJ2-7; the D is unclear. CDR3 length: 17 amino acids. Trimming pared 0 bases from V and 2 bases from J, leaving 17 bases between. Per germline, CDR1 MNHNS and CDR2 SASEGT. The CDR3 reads CASSEAGTPVQTYEQYF. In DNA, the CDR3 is TGTGCCAGCAGTGAAGCGGGCACCCCGGTACAAACCTACGAGCAGTACTTC.

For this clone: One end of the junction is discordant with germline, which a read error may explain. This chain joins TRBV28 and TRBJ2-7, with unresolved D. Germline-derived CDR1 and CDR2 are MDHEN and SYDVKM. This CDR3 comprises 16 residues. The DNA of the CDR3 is TGTGCCAGCAGAAATCAAAAGCATGTCACCTCCGACGAGCAGTACTTC. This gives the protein CASRNQKHVTSDEQYF. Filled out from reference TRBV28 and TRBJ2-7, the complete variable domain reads DVKVTQSSRYLVKRTGEKVFLECVQDMDHENMFWYRQDPGLGLRLIYFSYDVKMKEKGDIPEGYSVSREKKERFSLILESASTNQTSMYLCASRNQKHVTSDEQYFGPGTRLTVT.

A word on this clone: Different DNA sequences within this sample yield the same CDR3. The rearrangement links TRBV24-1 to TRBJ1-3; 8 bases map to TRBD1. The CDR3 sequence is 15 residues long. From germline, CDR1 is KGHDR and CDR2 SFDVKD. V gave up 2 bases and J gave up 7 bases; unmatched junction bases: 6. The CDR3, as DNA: TGTGCCACCAGTGATTCGCGGCAGGGGGCGAACACCATATATTTT. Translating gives CATSDSRQGANTIYF.

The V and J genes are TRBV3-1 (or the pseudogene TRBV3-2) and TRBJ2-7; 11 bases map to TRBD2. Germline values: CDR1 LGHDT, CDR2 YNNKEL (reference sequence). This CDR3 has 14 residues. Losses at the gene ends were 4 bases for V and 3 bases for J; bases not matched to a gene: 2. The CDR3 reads CASSLLAGDYEQYF. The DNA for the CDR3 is TGTGCCAGCAGCCTACTAGCGGGAGACTACGAGCAGTACTTC.

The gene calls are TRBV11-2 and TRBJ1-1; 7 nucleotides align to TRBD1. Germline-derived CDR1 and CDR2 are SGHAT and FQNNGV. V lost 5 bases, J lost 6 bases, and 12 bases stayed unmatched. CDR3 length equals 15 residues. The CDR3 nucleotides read TGTGCCAGCAGCCCAGCCCTACGACAGGGTTCTGAAGCTTTCTTT. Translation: CASSPALRQGSEAFF.

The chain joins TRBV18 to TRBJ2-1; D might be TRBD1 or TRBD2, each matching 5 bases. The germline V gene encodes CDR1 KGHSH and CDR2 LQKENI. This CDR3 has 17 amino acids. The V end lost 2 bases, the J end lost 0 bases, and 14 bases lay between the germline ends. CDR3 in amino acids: CASSPRMGVSSYNEQFF. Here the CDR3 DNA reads TGTGCCAGCTCACCAAGGATGGGGGTAAGCTCCTACAATGAGCAGTTCTTC. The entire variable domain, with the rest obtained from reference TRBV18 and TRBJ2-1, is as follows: NAGVMQNPRHLVRRRGQEARLRCSPMKGHSHVYWYRQLPEEGLKFMVYLQKENIIDESGMPKERFSAEFPKEGPSILRIQQVVRGDSAAYFCASSPRMGVSSYNEQFFGPGTRLTVL.

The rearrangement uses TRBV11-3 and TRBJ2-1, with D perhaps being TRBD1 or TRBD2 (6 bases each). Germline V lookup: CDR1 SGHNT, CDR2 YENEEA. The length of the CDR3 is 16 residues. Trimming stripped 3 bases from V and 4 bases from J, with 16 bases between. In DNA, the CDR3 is TGTGCCAGCAGCTTGGGCGCGACGGGGGCTTACAATGAGCAGTTCTTC. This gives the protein CASSLGATGAYNEQFF.

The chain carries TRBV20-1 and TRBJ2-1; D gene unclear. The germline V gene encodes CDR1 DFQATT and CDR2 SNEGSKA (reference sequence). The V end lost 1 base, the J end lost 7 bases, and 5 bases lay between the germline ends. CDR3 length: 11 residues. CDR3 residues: CSARGNNEQFF. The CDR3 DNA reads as TGCAGTGCTAGAGGGAATAATGAGCAGTTCTTC.

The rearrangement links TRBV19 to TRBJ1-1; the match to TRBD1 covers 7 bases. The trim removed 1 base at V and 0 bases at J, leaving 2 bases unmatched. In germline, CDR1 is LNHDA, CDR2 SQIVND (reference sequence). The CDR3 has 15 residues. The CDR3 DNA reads TGTGCCAGTAGTATAGTAGGGACAGTGAACACTGAAGCTTTCTTT. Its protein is CASSIVGTVNTEAFF.

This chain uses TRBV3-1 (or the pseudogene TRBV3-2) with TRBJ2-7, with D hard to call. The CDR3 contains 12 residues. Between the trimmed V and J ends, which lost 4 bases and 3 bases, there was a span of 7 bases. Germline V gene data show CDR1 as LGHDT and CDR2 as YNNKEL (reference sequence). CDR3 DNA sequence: TGTGCCAGCAGCCGGGCCGTCTACGAGCAGTACTTC. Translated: CASSRAVYEQYF.

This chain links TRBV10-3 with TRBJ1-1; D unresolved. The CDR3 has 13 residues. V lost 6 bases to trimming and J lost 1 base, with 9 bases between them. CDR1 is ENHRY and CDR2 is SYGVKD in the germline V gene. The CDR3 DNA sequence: TGTGCCATCAGGGGTGGGGAGAACACTGAAGCTTTCTTT. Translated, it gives CAIRGGENTEAFF.

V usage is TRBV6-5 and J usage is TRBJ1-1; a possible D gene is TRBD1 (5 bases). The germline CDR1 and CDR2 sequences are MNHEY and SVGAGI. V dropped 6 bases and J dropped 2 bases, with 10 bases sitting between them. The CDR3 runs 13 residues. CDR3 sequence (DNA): TGTGCCAGCAGCCGGGACTCCAACACTGAAGCTTTCTTT. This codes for CASSRDSNTEAFF.

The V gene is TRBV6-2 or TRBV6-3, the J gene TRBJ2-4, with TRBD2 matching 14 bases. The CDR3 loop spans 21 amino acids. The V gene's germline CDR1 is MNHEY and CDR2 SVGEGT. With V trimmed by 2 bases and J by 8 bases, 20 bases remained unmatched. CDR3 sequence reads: CASSYIVTSPGLAGVSDIQYF. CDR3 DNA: TGTGCCAGCAGTTACATAGTGACCTCTCCGGGACTAGCGGGAGTTTCGGACATTCAGTACTTC.

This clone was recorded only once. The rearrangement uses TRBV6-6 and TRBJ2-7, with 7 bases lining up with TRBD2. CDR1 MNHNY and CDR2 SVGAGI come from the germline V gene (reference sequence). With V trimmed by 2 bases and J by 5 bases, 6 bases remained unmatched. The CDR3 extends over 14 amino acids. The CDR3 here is CASSYGGSSHEQYF. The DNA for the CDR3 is TGTGCCAGCAGTTACGGCGGGAGCAGCCACGAGCAGTACTTC.

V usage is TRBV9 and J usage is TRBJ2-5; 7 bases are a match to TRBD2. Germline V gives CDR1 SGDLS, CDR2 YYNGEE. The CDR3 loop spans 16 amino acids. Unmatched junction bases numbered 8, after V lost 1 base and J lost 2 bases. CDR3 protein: CASSVYGLDLQETQYF. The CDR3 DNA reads TGTGCCAGCAGCGTATATGGACTAGACCTACAAGAGACCCAGTACTTC.

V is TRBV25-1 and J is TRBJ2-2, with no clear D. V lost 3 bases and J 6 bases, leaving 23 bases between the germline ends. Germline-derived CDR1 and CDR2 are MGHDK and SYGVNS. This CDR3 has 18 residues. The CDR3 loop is CASSDSFRAELRSGELFF. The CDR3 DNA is TGTGCCAGCAGTGATAGCTTCCGCGCGGAGTTAAGGTCCGGGGAGCTGTTTTTT. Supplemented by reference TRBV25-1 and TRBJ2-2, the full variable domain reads EADIYQTPRYLVIGTGKKITLECSQTMGHDKMYWYQQDPGMELHLIHYSYGVNSTEKGDLSSESTVSRIRTEHFPLTLESARPSHTSQYLCASSDSFRAELRSGELFFGEGSRLTVL.

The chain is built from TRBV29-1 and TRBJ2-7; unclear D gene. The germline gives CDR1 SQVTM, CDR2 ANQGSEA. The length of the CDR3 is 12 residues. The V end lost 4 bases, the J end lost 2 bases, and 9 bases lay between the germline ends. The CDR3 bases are TGCAGCGTTGGAAGGACCCCCTACGAGCAGTACTTC. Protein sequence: CSVGRTPYEQYF.

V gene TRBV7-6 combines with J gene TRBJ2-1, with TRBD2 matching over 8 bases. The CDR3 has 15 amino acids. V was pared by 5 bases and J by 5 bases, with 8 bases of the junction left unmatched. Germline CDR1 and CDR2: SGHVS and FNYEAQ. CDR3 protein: CASSPPSGWDNEQFF. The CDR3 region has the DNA TGTGCCAGCAGCCCGCCTAGCGGGTGGGACAATGAGCAGTTCTTC.